Below, 26 T cell receptor beta chains from the same sample are listed, as sequenced in a study of tumor and adjacent non-tumor tissue in lung cancer. No cell sorting was done before RNA was extracted from the tissue. A modified ARM-PCR protocol with three rounds of nested PCR amplified TCRbeta. TCRdb recomputed calls from the multiplex PCR reads with MiXCR, one row per CDR3 protein. The sample has approximately 140,000 distinct CDR3 sequences, about 71% seen once; the top ten hold 18%. Sample: lung tumor tissue. These receptors all stem from a man in his 60s with small cell lung cancer.

As for this clonotype: Mismatch with germline at one junction end may stem from a read error. This chain connects TRBV5-4 to TRBJ2-4; the match to TRBD1 covers 8 bases. This CDR3 comprises 16 residues. The germline V gene encodes CDR1 SGHNT and CDR2 YYREEE (reference sequence). For the CDR3, the DNA is TGTGCCAGCAGCTTGGCCTTATGGACAGGGTCGAACATCCAGTACTTC. Its protein product is CASSLALWTGSNIQYF.

Remarks on this clonotype: This may be a read error: a much more frequent sequence differs by one nucleotide. The genes are TRBV6-1 and TRBJ2-7; 8 positions match TRBD2. The CDR3 spans 15 residues. Trimming at V came to 1 base and at J to 5 bases, leaving 7 bases not matched to a gene. Germline loops: CDR1 MNHNS, CDR2 SASEGT. CDR3 protein: CASSEGGLEGDEQYF. The CDR3 DNA sequence: TGTGCCAGCAGTGAAGGGGGACTAGAGGGGGACGAGCAGTACTTC.

On this clonotype: A much larger clone sits a single nucleotide away, making a read error possible. The chain couples TRBV29-1 to TRBJ1-4; 7 nucleotides line up with TRBD1. Germline lookup yields CDR1 SQVTM and CDR2 ANQGSEA. The CDR3 runs 13 residues. The CDR3 is CGVESNRGEKLFF. CDR3 in DNA: TGCGGCGTTGAGAGTAACAGGGGAGAAAAACTGTTTTTT.

The DNA for the CDR3 is TGTGCCAGCAGTCCGGGGCTCGGGCAGGCCGCAGGAAACACCATATATTTT. Its protein is CASSPGLGQAAGNTIYF. The rearrangement joins TRBV6-6 to TRBJ1-3, with D maybe TRBD1 (5 bases). The V gene lost 5 bases and the J gene lost 4 bases, with 21 bases spanning the gap. The CDR3 has 17 residues. Germline CDR1 reads MNHNY; CDR2 reads SVGAGI (reference sequence).

This clonotype was observed a single time. One end of the junction is discordant with germline, which a read error may explain. The chain carries TRBV13 and TRBJ2-7, with 11 positions matching TRBD2. This CDR3 has 14 residues. Germline-derived CDR1 and CDR2 are PRHDT and FYEKMQ (reference sequence). CDR3 protein: CACSVSGRAHEQYF. CDR3 in DNA: TGTGCCTGCAGCGTTAGCGGGAGGGCCCACGAACAGTACTTC.

The sample holds a few counts of this clonotype. This chain links TRBV20-1 with TRBJ2-1; D gene ambiguous. This CDR3 has 15 residues. The V end lost 2 bases, the J end lost 2 bases, and 13 bases lay between the germline ends. Germline CDR1 is DFQATT and CDR2 is SNEGSKA (reference sequence). The CDR3 DNA is TGCAGTGCTAGACCCATAACAAATACCTACAATGAGCAGTTCTTC. Translated, it gives CSARPITNTYNEQFF.

This clonotype counts as medium-sized. V and J are TRBV11-2 and TRBJ2-1, with 11 bases fitting TRBD2. The CDR3 is 15 amino acids. The J segment lost 9 bases and the V segment lost 3 bases, leaving 7 bases of the junction unmatched. Germline values: CDR1 SGHAT, CDR2 FQNNGV. The CDR3 DNA reads TGTGCCAGCAGCTTCGGTAGCGGGAGGGCCGGTGAGCAGTTCTTC. Translating gives CASSFGSGRAGEQFF.

Concerning this clonotype: The CDR3 does not close with the conserved phenylalanine or tryptophan, likely indicating a read error. The chain employs TRBV12-3 or TRBV12-4 and TRBJ2-5, with 14 bases aligning to TRBD2. The V gene end was trimmed by 7 bases and the J gene end by 1 base; junction bases not matched to a gene: 5. This CDR3 is built from 16 residues. This CDR3 is CASNRGLAGVQETQYS. As DNA, the CDR3 is TGTGCCAGCAACCGGGGACTAGCGGGAGTCCAAGAGACCCAGTACTCC.

On this clonotype itself: At one end the junction does not follow the germline gene, possibly because of a read error. The rearrangement joins TRBV6-5 to TRBJ2-2; 7 bases match TRBD2. The CDR3 covers 16 residues. From germline, CDR1 is MNHEY and CDR2 SVGAGI. This chain's CDR3 is CASNYDGGLESGELFF. DNA of the CDR3: TGTGCCAGCAATTACGACGGTGGACTAGAATCCGGGGAGCTGTTTTTT.

V is TRBV11-2 and J is TRBJ2-1, with 8 bases that match TRBD2. The CDR3 sequence is 15 residues long. V lost 8 bases, J lost 3 bases, and 9 bases stayed unmatched. The germline V gene has CDR1 SGHAT and CDR2 FQNNGV. Here the CDR3 DNA reads TGTGCCAGCTGCCCCCGTCGGGAGGGCTACAATGAGCAGTTCTTC. Its translation: CASCPRREGYNEQFF. Drawing the rest from reference TRBV11-2 and TRBJ2-1, the complete variable domain is EAGVAQSPRYKIIEKRQSVAFWCNPISGHATLYWYQQILGQGPKLLIQFQNNGVVDDSQLPKDRFSAERLKGVDSTLKIQPAKLEDSAVYLCASCPRREGYNEQFFGPGTRLTVL.

In this sample, this clonotype is medium-sized. As DNA, the CDR3 is TGCAGTGCTGGGAGCGGGAGCAGCTTCTATGAGCAGTTCTTC. This translates into CSAGSGSSFYEQFF. This chain links TRBV20-1 with TRBJ2-1, with TRBD2 matching 8 bases. Trimming at V came to 5 bases and at J to 8 bases, leaving 11 bases not matched to a gene. Germline-derived CDR1 and CDR2 are DFQATT and SNEGSKA (reference sequence). There are 14 residues in the CDR3.

This clonotype is medium-sized in the sample. J is TRBJ1-1 and V is TRBV6-5; 8 bases fit TRBD1. CDR1 is MNHEY and CDR2 is SVGAGI in the germline V gene. With V trimmed by 2 bases and J by 1 base, 3 bases remained unmatched. The length of the CDR3 is 15 residues. The CDR3 nucleotides read TGTGCCAGCAGTTACGACGACAGGGGGAACACTGAAGCTTTCTTT. This codes for CASSYDDRGNTEAFF.

The chain carries TRBV21-1 and TRBJ2-1; the D segment call TRBD2 is taken from the table without a DNA check. TRBV21-1 is classified as a pseudogene. This CDR3 has 15 residues. CDR3 in amino acids: CASIPYSGIYNEQSF. The CDR3 nucleotides are TGTGCCAGCATCCCCTATAGCGGAATCTACAATGAGCAGTCCTTC.

The J gene is TRBJ2-2, the V gene TRBV4-2, with D perhaps matching TRBD2 (6 bases). Germline CDR1 LGHNA, CDR2 YNFKEQ. V gave up 0 bases and J gave up 4 bases, with 18 bases separating them. The CDR3 consists of 18 residues. The CDR3 nucleotides are TGTGCCAGCAGCCAAGAACGCGGGTTTTGGGGAGGCACCGGGGAGCTGTTTTTT. Protein: CASSQERGFWGGTGELFF.

Worth noting for this clonotype: One end of the junction fails to match germline, which may point to a read error. The CDR3 sequence is CTTSDKTGSNEQFF. As DNA, the CDR3 is TGTACCACCAGTGACAAGACAGGGTCAAATGAGCAGTTCTTC. The chain carries TRBV24-1 and TRBJ2-1; 7 bases fit TRBD1. The germline V gene has CDR1 KGHDR and CDR2 SFDVKD. This CDR3 has 14 residues.

About this clonotype itself: At one end, the junction sequence differs from germline, possibly due to a read error. This sequence joins TRBV6-2 or TRBV6-3 and TRBJ1-1, with D maybe TRBD1 (5 bases). CDR3 length: 12 residues. The germline V gene has CDR1 MNHEY and CDR2 SVGEGT. The CDR3 nucleotides read TGTGCCAGTAGTTATCAGGGCCTCGACGTTTTCTTT. Translating it yields CASSYQGLDVFF.

As for this clonotype: One end of the junction is discordant with germline, which a read error may explain. The CDR3 region is CASRAGNQDTQYF. Here the CDR3 DNA reads TGTGCCAGCAGGGCCGGGAACCAAGATACCCAGTACTTC. The V and J genes are TRBV5-5 and TRBJ2-5, with a tentative D call TRBD2 (5 bases). CDR3 length equals 13 residues. Per germline, CDR1 SGHKS and CDR2 YYEKEE (reference sequence).

Concerning this clonotype: Because it lacks the conserved phenylalanine or tryptophan at the end, this CDR3 is likely a read error. This rearrangement joins TRBV11-3 to TRBJ2-7; the D gene is possibly TRBD2 (5 bases). Trimming left V 9 bases short and J 0 bases short, with 12 bases between. In germline, CDR1 is SGHNT, CDR2 YENEEA. The CDR3 has 13 residues. CDR3 sequence reads: CASSDINSYEQYI. CDR3 nucleotides: TGTGCCAGTAGCGATATCAACTCCTACGAGCAGTACATC.

As for this clonotype: This may arise from a read error, as a much more abundant clone is one base away. The chain is built from TRBV6-1 and TRBJ2-1; 7 nucleotides align to TRBD2. This CDR3 contains 15 residues. The V gene's germline CDR1 is MNHNS and CDR2 SASEGT. The CDR3 protein is CTSSALAVSYNEQFF. CDR3 in DNA: TGTACCAGCAGTGCTCTAGCGGTCTCCTACAATGAGCAGTTCTTC.

Notes on this clonotype: The junction departs from the called germline gene at one end, perhaps through a read error. The chain employs TRBV5-1 and TRBJ1-2, with 7 bases lining up with TRBD1. The germline V gene has CDR1 SGHRS and CDR2 YFSETQ. CDR3 size: 15 residues. CDR3 sequence reads: CTSSTGTDSTYGYTF. Here the CDR3 DNA reads TGCACCAGCAGCACAGGGACAGACTCCACCTATGGCTACACGTTC.

This clonotype has only one observation. One end of the junction varies from germline; a read error may be responsible. The V gene is TRBV6-5, the J gene TRBJ1-6; a weak D match, TRBD1 (6 bases). The CDR3 totals 13 residues. Germline assignment: CDR1 MNHEY and CDR2 SVGAGI. CDR3 region: CASRGRGNSPLQF. CDR3 DNA: TGTGCCAGCCGAGGCAGGGGTAATTCACCCCTCCAGTTT.

The V and J genes are TRBV4-1 and TRBJ2-3; 7 bases line up with TRBD2. Per the germline V gene, CDR1 is MGHRA and CDR2 is YSYEKL. Unmatched junction bases numbered 11, after V lost 1 base and J lost 1 base. The CDR3 sequence is 18 residues long. The DNA of the CDR3 is TGCGCCAGCAGCCAAGTGCTTTTGACTAGCTGGGGCACAGATACGCAGTATTTT. It specifies CASSQVLLTSWGTDTQYF.

This clonotype was detected ten times or more. The chain uses TRBV5-6 and TRBJ2-1; tentatively, D is TRBD2 (6 bases). V lost 0 bases to trimming and J lost 6 bases, with 16 bases between them. Germline CDR1 is SGHDT and CDR2 is YYEEEE. The CDR3 runs to 16 residues. The DNA for the CDR3 is TGTGCCAGCAGCTTGGCCCTCGGACTGGAGGGCAATGAGCAGTTCTTC. Translated, it gives CASSLALGLEGNEQFF.

The chain is built from TRBV5-6 and TRBJ2-7, with TRBD2 as a possible D gene (5 bases). Trimming took 1 base from V and 4 from J, leaving 9 bases between them. Germline V gene sequence: CDR1 SGHDT, CDR2 YYEEEE. The CDR3 contains 13 residues. The CDR3 protein is CASSLRDRYEQYV. The CDR3 DNA sequence: TGTGCCAGCAGCTTGCGGGATAGGTACGAGCAGTACGTC.

The V gene is TRBV4-2, the J gene TRBJ2-1; the match to TRBD2 covers 10 bases. The V segment lost 1 base and the J segment 14 bases; nucleotides outside the gene matches: 14. CDR3 length: 16 residues. The germline CDR1 and CDR2 sequences are LGHNA and YNFKEQ. CDR3 protein: CASSQVSSGREFDEFF. As DNA, the CDR3 is TGTGCCAGCAGCCAAGTTTCCAGCGGGAGGGAATTTGATGAGTTCTTC.

The V call is TRBV11-1, the J call TRBJ2-7; D is unclear. The ends were cut back, 5 bases at V and 8 bases at J, with 19 bases in the middle. The CDR3 loop spans 14 amino acids. Looked up from germline, CDR1 is SGHAT and CDR2 is FQDESV (reference sequence). The CDR3 region has the DNA TGTGCCAGCAGCCCGAACAGTGGGCTCGACAAGCAGTACTTC. This gives the protein CASSPNSGLDKQYF.